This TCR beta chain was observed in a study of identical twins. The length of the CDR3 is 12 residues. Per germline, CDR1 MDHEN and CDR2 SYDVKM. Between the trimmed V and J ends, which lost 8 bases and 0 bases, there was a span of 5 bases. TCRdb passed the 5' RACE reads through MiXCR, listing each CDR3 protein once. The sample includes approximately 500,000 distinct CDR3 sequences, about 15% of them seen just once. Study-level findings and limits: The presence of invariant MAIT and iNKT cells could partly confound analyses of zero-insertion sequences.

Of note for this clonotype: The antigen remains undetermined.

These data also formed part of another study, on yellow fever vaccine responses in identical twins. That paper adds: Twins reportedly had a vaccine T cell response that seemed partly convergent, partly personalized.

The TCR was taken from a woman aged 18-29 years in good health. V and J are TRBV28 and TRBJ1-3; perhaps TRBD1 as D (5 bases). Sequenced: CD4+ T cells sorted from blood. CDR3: CASGGSGNTIYF. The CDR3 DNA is TGTGCCAGCGGGGGCTCTGGAAACACCATATATTTT.